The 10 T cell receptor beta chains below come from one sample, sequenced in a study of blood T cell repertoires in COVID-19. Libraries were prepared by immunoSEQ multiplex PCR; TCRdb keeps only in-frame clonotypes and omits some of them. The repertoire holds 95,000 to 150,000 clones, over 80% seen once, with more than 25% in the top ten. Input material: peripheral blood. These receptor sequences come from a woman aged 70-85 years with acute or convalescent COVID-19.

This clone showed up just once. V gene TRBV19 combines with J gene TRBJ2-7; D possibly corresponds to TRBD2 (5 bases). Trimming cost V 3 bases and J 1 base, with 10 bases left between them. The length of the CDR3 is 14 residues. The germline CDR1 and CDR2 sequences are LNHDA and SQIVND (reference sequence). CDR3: CASSMVAPSYEQYF. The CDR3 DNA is TGTGCCAGTAGTATGGTAGCGCCGTCCTACGAGCAGTACTTC. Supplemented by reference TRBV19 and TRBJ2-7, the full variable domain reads DGGITQSPKYLFRKEGQNVTLSCEQNLNHDAMYWYRQDPGQGLRLIYYSQIVNDFQKGDIAEGYSVSREKKESFPLTVTSAQKNPTAFYLCASSMVAPSYEQYFGPGTRLTVT.

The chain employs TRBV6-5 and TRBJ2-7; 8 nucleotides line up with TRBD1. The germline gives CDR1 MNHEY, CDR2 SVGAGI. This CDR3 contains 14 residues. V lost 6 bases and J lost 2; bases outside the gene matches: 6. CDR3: CASRPPGQAYEQYF. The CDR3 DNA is TGTGCCAGCAGACCTCCGGGACAGGCCTACGAGCAGTACTTC.

CDR3 DNA: TGTGCCAGCAGCTTATGGACAGCTAATGAAAAACTGTTTTTT. As protein: CASSLWTANEKLFF. The rearrangement links TRBV5-6 to TRBJ1-4; tentatively, D is TRBD1 (6 bases). The CDR3 is 14 residues long. V lost 2 bases and J lost 3, with 8 bases in between. CDR1 SGHDT and CDR2 YYEEEE come from the germline V gene.

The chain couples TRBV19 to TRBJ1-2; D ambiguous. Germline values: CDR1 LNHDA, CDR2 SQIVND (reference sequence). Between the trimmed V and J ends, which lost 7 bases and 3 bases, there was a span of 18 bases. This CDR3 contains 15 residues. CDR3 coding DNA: TGTGCCAGTACCGCCTCAAGGGAGGGTGACTATGGCTACACCTTC. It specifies CASTASREGDYGYTF.

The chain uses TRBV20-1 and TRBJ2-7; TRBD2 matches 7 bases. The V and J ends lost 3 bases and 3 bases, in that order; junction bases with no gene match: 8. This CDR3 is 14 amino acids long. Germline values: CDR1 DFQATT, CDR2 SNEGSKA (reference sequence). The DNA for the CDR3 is TGCAGTGCTAGTCGGACGGGGGGAAACTACGAGCAGTACTTC. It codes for CSASRTGGNYEQYF.

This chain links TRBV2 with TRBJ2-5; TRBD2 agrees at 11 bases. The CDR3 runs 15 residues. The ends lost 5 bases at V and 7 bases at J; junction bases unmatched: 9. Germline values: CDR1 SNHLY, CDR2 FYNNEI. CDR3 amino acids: CASSTLAGGGGTQYF. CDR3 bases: TGTGCCAGCAGTACCCTAGCGGGGGGCGGCGGGACCCAGTACTTC.

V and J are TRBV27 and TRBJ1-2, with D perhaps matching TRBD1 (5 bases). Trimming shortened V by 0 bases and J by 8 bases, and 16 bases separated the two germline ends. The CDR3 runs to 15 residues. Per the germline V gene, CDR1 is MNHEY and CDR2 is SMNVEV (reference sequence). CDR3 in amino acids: CASSLSGGVARGYTF. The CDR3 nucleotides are TGTGCCAGCAGTTTATCGGGGGGGGTGGCCCGCGGCTACACCTTC.

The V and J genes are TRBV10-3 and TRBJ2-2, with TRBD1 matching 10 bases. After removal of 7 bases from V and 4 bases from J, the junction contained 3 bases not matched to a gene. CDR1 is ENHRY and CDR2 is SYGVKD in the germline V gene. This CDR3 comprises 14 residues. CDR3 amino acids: CAITGTGATGELFF. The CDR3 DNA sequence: TGTGCCATCACCGGGACAGGGGCCACCGGGGAGCTGTTTTTT.

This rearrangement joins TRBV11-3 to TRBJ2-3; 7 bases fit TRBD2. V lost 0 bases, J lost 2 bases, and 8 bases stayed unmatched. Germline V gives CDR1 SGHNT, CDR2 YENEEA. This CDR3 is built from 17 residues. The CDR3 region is CASSLDRGVDSTDTQYF. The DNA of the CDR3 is TGTGCCAGCAGCTTAGATCGGGGGGTGGACTCCACAGATACGCAGTATTTT.

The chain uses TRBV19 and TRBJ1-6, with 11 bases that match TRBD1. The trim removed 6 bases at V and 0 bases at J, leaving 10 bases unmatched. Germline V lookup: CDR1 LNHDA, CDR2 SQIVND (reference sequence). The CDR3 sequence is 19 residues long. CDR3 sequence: CASRAGTGGQSSYNSPLHF. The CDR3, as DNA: TGTGCCAGTAGGGCCGGGACAGGGGGACAGAGCTCCTATAATTCACCCCTCCACTTT.